Listed below are T cell receptor beta chains from one sample, sequenced in a study of T cells expressing NK-cell markers. TCRdb reanalyzed the 5' RACE reads and collapses them to one entry per CDR3 protein, without DNA. The sample table includes roughly 390,000 distinct CDR3 sequences. Sequenced input: blood T cells: a sorted CD56 or NKG2C T cell subset, CD4+ or CD8+ T cells, or bulk PBMC T cells (not recorded which). The receptors originated from a woman between 45 and 65 years old in good health. CDR3s include the opening cysteine and the closing phenylalanine or tryptophan. Fields, in order: V gene, J gene, CDR3 protein.

TRBV19	TRBJ1-5	CASSGVTGVKNQPQHF
TRBV3-1	TRBJ2-1	CASSQDPSGSYNEQFF
TRBV3-1	TRBJ1-5	CASSHARTSPNQPQHF
TRBV9	TRBJ2-7	CASSPSGGPTYEQYF
TRBV12-3/TRBV12-4	TRBJ2-1	CASSLVLRGLAGQSSYNEQFF
TRBV6-1	TRBJ1-1	CASRYPQGIRTEAFF
TRBV7-2	TRBJ2-7	CASSRLAGGPLEQYF
TRBV5-1	TRBJ2-1	CASSPPGSGGSNEQFF
TRBV7-2	TRBJ1-1	CASSLEPAKNTEAFF
TRBV6-1	TRBJ2-1	CASSEWQGAITDNEQFF
TRBV28	TRBJ2-7	CATLDSYEQYF
TRBV7-6	TRBJ2-7	CASSPSGANYEQYF
TRBV12-3/TRBV12-4	TRBJ2-2	CASSRLAGAARPYTGELFF
TRBV21-1	TRBJ2-1	CASSKADSDDSYNEQFF
TRBV18	TRBJ2-6	CASSPPIGSPGANVLTF
TRBV7-9	TRBJ2-5	CASSPRLAGGPGETQYF